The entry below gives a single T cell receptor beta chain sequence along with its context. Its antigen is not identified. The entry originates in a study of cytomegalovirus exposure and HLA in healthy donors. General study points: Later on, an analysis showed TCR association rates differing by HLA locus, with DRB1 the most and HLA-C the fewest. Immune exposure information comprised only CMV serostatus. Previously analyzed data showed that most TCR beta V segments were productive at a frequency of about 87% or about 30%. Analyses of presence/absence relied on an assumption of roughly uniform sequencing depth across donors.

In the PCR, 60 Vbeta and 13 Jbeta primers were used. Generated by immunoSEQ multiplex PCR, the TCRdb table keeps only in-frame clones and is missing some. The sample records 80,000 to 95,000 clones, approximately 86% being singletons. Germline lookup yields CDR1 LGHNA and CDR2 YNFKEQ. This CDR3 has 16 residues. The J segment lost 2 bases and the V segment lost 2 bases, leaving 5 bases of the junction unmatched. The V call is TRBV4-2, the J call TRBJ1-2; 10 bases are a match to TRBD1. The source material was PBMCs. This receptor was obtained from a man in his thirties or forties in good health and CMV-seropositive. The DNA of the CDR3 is TGTGCCAGCAGCCAACAGCGGGGACAGGGGAACTATGGCTACACCTTC. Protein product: CASSQQRGQGNYGYTF.